The present T cell receptor (beta chain) was sequenced within a study of T cells in Graves' hyperthyroidism and ophthalmopathy. General study findings and limits: The model anticipated ophthalmopathy a median approximately 6.5 months pre-onset.

With 2 bases removed from V and 4 bases from J, the gap between germline ends came to 5 bases. The V gene's germline CDR1 is SGHNT and CDR2 YENEEA. The CDR3 covers 13 residues. PBMCs came from less than 11 ml fresh peripheral blood. RNA transcripts served as the template for amplifying TCR beta CDR3 regions. With the HTBI primer set, the TCR CDR3 went through a first round of RT-PCR. One entry per CDR3 protein results from TCRdb running MiXCR on the multiplex PCR reads. The sample has approximately 400,000 distinct CDR3 sequences; about a sixth are singletons. This clonotype was seen many times. The antigen is not known.

The sample taken for sequencing was blood. V gene TRBV11-3 combines with J gene TRBJ2-2; no definite D call. This TCR derives from a woman younger than 35 with Graves' hyperthyroidism. The CDR3 protein is CASSLQVTGELFF. DNA for the CDR3: TGTGCCAGCAGCTTACAGGTCACCGGGGAGCTGTTTTTT.